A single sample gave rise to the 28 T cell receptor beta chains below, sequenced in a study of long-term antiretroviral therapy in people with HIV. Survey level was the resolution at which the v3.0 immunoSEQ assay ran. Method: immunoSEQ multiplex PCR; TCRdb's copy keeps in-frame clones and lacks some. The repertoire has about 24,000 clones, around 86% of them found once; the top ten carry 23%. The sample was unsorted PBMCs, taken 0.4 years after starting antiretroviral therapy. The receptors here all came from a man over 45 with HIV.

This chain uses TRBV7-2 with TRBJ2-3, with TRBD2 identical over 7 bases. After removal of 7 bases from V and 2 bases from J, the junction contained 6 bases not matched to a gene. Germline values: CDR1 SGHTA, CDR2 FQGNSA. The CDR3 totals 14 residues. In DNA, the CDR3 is TGTGCCAGCATCAGGACTAGGGACACAGATACGCAGTATTTT. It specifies CASIRTRDTDTQYF.

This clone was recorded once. CDR3 residues: CARSLGRKGISEAFF. The CDR3 DNA follows: TGTGCCAGAAGCTTGGGGAGAAAGGGTATAAGTGAAGCTTTCTTT. The chain employs TRBV5-3 and TRBJ1-1; D is unclear. TRBV5-3 is designated an ORF whose function remains uncertain. Trimming took off 0 bases at V and 7 bases at J, with 16 bases between the two ends. The CDR3 is 15 amino acids.

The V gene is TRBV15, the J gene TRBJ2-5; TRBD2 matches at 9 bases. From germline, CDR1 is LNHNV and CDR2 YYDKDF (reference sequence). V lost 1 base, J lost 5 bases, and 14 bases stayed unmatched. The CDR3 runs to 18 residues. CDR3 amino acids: CATSRVFSKREEGETQYF. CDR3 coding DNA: TGTGCCACCAGCAGAGTTTTCTCTAAGCGGGAGGAGGGGGAGACCCAGTACTTC.

Written as DNA, the CDR3 is TGTGCCTGGAGTGTAAAGACGGTTGCTAGCACAGATACGCAGTATTTT. Its translation is CAWSVKTVASTDTQYF. The chain employs TRBV30 and TRBJ2-3; D gene uncertain. The CDR3 contains 16 residues. Trimming stripped 0 bases from V and 0 bases from J, with 13 bases between. Germline CDR1 reads GTSNPN; CDR2 reads SVGIG (reference sequence).

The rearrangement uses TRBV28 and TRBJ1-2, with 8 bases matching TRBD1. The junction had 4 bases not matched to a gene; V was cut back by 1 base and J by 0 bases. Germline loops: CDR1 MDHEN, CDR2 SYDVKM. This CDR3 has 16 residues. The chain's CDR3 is CASSLLGTGANYGYTF. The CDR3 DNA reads TGTGCCAGCAGTTTATTAGGGACAGGAGCTAACTATGGCTACACCTTC.

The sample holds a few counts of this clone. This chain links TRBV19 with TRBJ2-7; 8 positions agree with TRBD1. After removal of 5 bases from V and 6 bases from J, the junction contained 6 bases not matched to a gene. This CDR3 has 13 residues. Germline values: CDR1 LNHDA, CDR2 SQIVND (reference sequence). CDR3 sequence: CASSAPTGVEQYF. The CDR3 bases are TGTGCCAGTAGTGCCCCGACAGGGGTCGAGCAGTACTTC. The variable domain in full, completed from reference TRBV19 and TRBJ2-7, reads DGGITQSPKYLFRKEGQNVTLSCEQNLNHDAMYWYRQDPGQGLRLIYYSQIVNDFQKGDIAEGYSVSREKKESFPLTVTSAQKNPTAFYLCASSAPTGVEQYFGPGTRLTVT.

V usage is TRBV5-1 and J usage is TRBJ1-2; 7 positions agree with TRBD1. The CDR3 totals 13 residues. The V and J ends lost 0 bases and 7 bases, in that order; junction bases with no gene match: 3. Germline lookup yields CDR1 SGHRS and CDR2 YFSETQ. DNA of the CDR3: TGCGCCAGCAGCTTGGCGACAGGGACTGGCTACACCTTC. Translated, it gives CASSLATGTGYTF. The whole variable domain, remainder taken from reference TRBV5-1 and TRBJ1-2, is KAGVTQTPRYLIKTRGQQVTLSCSPISGHRSVSWYQQTPGQGLQFLFEYFSETQRNKGNFPGRFSGRQFSNSRSEMNVSTLELGDSALYLCASSLATGTGYTFGSGTRLTVV.

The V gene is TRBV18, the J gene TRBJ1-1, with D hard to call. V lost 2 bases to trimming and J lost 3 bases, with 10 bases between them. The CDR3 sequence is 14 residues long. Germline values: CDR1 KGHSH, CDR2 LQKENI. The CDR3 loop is CASSPSGRDTEAFF. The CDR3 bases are TGTGCCAGCTCACCATCAGGTAGGGACACTGAAGCTTTCTTT.

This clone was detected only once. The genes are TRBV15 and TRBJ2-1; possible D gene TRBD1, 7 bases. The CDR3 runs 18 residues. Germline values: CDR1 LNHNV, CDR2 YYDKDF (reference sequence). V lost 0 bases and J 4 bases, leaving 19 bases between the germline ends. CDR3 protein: CATSRDQDRRGIYNEQFF. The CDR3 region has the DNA TGTGCCACCAGCAGAGATCAGGACAGGAGGGGTATATACAATGAGCAGTTCTTC.

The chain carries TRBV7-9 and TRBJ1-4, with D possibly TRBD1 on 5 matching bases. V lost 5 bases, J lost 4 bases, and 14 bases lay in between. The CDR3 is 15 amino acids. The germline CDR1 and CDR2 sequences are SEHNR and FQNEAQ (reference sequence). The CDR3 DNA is TGTGCCAGCAGCATATCCGGGACGGTTAATGAAAAACTGTTTTTT. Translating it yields CASSISGTVNEKLFF.

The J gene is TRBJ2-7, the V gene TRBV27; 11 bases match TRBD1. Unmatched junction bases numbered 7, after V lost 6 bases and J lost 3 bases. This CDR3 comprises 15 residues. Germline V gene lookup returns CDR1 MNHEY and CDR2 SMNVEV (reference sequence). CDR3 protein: CASSLGTGGGYEQYF. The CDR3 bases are TGTGCCAGCAGCCTCGGGACAGGGGGTGGCTACGAGCAGTACTTC.

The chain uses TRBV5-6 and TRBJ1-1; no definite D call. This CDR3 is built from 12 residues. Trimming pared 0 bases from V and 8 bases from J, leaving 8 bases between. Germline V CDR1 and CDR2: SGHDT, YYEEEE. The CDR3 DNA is TGTGCCAGCAGCTTGGGTGTTGGAGAAGCTTTCTTT. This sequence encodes CASSLGVGEAFF. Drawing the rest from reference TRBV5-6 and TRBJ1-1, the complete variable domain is DAGVTQSPTHLIKTRGQQVTLRCSPKSGHDTVSWYQQALGQGPQFIFQYYEEEERQRGNFPDRFSGHQFPNYSSELNVNALLLGDSALYLCASSLGVGEAFFGQGTRLTVV.

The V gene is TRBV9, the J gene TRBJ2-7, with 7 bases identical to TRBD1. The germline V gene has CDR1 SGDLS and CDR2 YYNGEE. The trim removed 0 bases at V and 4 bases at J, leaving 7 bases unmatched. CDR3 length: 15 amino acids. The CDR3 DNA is TGTGCCAGCAGCGTAGGGTCGACAGGGACGTACGAGCAGTACTTC. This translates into CASSVGSTGTYEQYF.

This CDR3 reads CASSQRTILNTEAFF. The CDR3 nucleotides read TGCGCCAGCAGCCAGAGGACGATACTGAACACTGAAGCTTTCTTT. The chain combines TRBV4-1 with TRBJ1-1; unclear D gene. This CDR3 comprises 15 residues. Trimming pared 3 bases from V and 0 bases from J, leaving 11 bases between. The germline CDR1 and CDR2 sequences are MGHRA and YSYEKL.

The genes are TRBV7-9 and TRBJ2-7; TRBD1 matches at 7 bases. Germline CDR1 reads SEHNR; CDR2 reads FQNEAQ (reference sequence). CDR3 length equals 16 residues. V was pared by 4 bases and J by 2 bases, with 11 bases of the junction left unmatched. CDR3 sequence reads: CASSSLNRGLTYEQYF. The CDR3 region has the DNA TGTGCCAGCAGCTCTCTAAACAGGGGCCTAACCTACGAGCAGTACTTC.

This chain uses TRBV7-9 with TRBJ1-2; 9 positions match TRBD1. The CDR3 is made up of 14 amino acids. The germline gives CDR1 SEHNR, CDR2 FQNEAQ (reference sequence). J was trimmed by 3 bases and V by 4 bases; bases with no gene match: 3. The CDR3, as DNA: TGTGCCAGCAGCTCCCGGGACAGGGACTATGGCTACACCTTC. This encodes CASSSRDRDYGYTF.

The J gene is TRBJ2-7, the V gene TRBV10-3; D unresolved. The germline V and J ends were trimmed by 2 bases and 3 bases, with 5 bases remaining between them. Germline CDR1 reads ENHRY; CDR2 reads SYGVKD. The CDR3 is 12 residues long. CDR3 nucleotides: TGTGCCATCAGTGAGACCGACTACGAGCAGTACTTC. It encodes CAISETDYEQYF.

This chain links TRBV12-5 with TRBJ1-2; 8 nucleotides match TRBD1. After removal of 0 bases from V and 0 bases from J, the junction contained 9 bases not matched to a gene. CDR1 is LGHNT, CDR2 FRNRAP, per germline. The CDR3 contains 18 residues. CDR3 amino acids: CASGLVLGQGMPNYGYTF. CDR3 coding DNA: TGTGCTAGTGGTTTGGTACTTGGACAGGGTATGCCTAACTATGGCTACACCTTC.

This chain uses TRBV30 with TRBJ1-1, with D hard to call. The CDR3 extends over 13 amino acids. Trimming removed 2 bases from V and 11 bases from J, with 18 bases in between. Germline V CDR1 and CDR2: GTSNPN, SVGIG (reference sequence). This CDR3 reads CAWSRRTLRRAFF. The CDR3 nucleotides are TGTGCCTGGAGTCGACGGACCCTGCGACGGGCTTTCTTT.

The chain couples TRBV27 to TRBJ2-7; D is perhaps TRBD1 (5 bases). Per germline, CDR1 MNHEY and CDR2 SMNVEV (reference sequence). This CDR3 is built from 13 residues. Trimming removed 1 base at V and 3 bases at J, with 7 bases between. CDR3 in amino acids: CASSLWGGYEQYF. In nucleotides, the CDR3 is TGTGCCAGCAGTTTATGGGGCGGCTACGAGCAGTACTTC.

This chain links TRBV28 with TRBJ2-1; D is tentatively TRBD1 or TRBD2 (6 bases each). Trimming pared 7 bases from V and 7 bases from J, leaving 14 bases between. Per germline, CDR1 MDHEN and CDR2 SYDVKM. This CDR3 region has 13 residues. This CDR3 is CASKLKGGNEQFF. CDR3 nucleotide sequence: TGTGCCAGCAAATTGAAGGGGGGAAATGAGCAGTTCTTC.

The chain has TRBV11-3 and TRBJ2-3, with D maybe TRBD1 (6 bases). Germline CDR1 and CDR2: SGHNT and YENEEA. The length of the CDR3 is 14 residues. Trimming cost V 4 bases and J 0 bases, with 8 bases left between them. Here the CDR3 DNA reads TGTGCCAGCAGCTCTACAGGGAGCACAGATACGCAGTATTTT. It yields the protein CASSSTGSTDTQYF.

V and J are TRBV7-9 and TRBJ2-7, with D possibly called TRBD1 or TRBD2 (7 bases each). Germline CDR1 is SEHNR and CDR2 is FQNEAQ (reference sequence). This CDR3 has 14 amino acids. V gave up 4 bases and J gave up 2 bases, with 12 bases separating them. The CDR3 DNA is TGTGCCAGCAGCTGGGGGGGACAGCCCTACGAGCAGTACTTC. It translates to CASSWGGQPYEQYF.

Here the CDR3 DNA reads TGTGCCAGCAGGACCCCAGGGTATCCCCCCACTAACTATGGCTACACCTTC. Residues: CASRTPGYPPTNYGYTF. This chain uses TRBV28 with TRBJ1-2; tentative D call: TRBD1 (5 bases). From germline, CDR1 is MDHEN and CDR2 SYDVKM. The CDR3 is 17 residues long. V was cut by 6 bases and J by 0 bases, with 20 bases left in between.

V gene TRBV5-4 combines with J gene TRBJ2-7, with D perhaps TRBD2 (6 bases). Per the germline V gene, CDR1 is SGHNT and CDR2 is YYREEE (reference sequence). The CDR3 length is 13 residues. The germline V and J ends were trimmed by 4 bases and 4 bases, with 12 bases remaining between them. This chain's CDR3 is CASSPSGDYEQYF. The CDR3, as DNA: TGTGCCAGCAGCCCTTCGGGGGATTACGAGCAGTACTTC.

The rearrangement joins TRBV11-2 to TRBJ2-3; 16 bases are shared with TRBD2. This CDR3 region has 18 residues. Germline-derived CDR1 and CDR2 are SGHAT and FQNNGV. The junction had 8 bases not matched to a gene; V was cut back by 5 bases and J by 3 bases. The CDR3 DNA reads TGTGCCAGCAGCCCCCCGGGACTAGCGGGGGGGCCGACAGATACGCAGTATTTT. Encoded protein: CASSPPGLAGGPTDTQYF.

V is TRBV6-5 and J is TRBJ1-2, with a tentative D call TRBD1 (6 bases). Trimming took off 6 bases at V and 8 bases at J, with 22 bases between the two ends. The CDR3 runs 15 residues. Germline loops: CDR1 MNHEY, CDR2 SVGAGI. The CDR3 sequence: CASSSPATGLGGYTF. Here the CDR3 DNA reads TGTGCCAGCAGCTCCCCCGCCACAGGGCTGGGGGGCTACACCTTC.

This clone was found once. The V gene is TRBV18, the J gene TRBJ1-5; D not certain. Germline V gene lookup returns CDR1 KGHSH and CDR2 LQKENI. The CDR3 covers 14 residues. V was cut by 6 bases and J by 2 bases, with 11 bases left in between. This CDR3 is CASSSQKGNQPQHF. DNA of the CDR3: TGTGCCAGCTCCTCCCAGAAGGGCAATCAGCCCCAGCATTTT.